What follows are 2 T cell receptor beta chains derived from one specimen sequenced in a study of regulatory T cells in long-lasting Graves disease. HTBI primers from iRepertoire and Arm-PCR of CDR3 regions yielded the TCR beta libraries. A single record per CDR3 protein comes from TCRdb applying MiXCR to the multiplex PCR reads. The table shows more than 300,000 distinct CDR3 sequences, with 20% occurring only once. Stated time point: persistent/refractory GD, antithyroid drugs over 5 years with positive TRAb. From RNA extracted from PBMCs, the TCR library was made. Sequencing was performed on peripheral blood mononuclear cells (PBMCs), taken when the disease was refractory, from a patient treated with antithyroid drugs. All receptors derive from a female donor with Graves disease.

The V gene is TRBV11-1, the J gene TRBJ2-5; TRBD1 matches 7 bases. The germline V gene encodes CDR1 SGHAT and CDR2 FQDESV (reference sequence). The V and J ends lost 5 bases and 6 bases, in that order; junction bases with no gene match: 12. The CDR3 is made up of 15 amino acids. CDR3 protein: CASSIDREHFQTQYF. CDR3 bases: TGTGCCAGCAGCATAGACAGGGAACACTTTCAGACCCAGTACTTC.

Regarding this clonotype: A much larger clone sits a single nucleotide away, making a read error possible. Here the CDR3 omits its conserved ending phenylalanine or tryptophan, so a read error is the likely source. The chain recombines TRBV11-2 with TRBJ1-4; D ambiguous. The germline CDR1 and CDR2 sequences are SGHAT and FQNNGV. The CDR3 has 13 amino acids. Between the trimmed V and J ends, which lost 5 bases and 8 bases, there was a span of 12 bases. The CDR3 DNA sequence: TGTGCCAGCAGCCCGAGGACCCCCGAAAAACTGTTTTCT. Its protein product is CASSPRTPEKLFS.